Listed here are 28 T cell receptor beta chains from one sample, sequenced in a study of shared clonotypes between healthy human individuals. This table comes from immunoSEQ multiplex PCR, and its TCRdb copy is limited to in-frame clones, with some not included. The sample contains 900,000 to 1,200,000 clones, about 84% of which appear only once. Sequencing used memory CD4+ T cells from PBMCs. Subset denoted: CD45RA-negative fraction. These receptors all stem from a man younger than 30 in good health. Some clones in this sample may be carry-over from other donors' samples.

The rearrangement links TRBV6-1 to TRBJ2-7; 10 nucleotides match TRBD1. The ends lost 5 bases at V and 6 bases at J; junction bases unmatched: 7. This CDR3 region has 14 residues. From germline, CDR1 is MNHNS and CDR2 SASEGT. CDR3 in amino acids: CASSWGQGWSEQYF. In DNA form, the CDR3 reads TGTGCCAGCAGTTGGGGACAGGGGTGGTCCGAGCAGTACTTC.

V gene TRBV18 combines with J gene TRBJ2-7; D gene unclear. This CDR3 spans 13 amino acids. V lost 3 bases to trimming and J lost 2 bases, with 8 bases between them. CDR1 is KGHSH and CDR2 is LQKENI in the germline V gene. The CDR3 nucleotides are TGTGCCAGCTCACCGGATTCCCCCTACGAGCAGTACTTC. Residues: CASSPDSPYEQYF. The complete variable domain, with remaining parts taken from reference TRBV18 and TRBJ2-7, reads NAGVMQNPRHLVRRRGQEARLRCSPMKGHSHVYWYRQLPEEGLKFMVYLQKENIIDESGMPKERFSAEFPKEGPSILRIQQVVRGDSAAYFCASSPDSPYEQYFGPGTRLTVT.

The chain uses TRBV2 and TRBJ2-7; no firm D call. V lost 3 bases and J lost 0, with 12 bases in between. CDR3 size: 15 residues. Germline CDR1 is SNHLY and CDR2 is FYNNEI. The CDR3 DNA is TGTGCCAGCAGTGAGGTCAGGCATAGCTCCTACGAGCAGTACTTC. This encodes CASSEVRHSSYEQYF. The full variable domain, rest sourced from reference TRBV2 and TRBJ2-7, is EPEVTQTPSHQVTQMGQEVILRCVPISNHLYFYWYRQILGQKVEFLVSFYNNEISEKSEIFDDQFSVERPDGSNFTLKIRSTKLEDSAMYFCASSEVRHSSYEQYFGPGTRLTVT.

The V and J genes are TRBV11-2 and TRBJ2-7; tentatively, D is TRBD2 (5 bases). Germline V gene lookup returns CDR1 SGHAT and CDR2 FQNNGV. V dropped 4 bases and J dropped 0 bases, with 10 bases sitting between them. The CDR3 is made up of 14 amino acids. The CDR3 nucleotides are TGTGCCAGCAGCTCCCTCCGGGGCTCCTACGAGCAGTACTTC. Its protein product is CASSSLRGSYEQYF.

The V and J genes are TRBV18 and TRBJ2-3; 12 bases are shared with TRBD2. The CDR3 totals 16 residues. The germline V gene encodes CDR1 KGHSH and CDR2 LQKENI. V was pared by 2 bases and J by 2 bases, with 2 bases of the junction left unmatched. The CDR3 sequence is CASSPGLAGNTDTQYF. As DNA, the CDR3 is TGTGCCAGCTCACCAGGACTAGCGGGGAACACAGATACGCAGTATTTT.

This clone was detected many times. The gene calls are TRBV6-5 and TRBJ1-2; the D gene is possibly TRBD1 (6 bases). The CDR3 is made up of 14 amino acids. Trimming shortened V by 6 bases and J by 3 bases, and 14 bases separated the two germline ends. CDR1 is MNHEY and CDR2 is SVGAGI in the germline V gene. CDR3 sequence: CASREVGGDYGYTF. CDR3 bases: TGTGCCAGCAGGGAGGTAGGGGGGGACTATGGCTACACCTTC.

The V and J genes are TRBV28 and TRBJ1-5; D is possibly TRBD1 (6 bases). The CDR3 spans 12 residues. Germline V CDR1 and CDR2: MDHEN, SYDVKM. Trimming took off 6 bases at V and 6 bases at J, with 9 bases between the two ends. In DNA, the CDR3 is TGTGCCAGCAGGGGGGCGGGTCAGCCCCAGCATTTT. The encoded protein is CASRGAGQPQHF.

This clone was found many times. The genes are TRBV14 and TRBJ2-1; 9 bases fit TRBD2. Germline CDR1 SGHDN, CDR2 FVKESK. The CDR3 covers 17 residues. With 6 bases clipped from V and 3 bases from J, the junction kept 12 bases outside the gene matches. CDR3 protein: CASSIHGASGNYNEQFF. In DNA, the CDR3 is TGTGCCAGCAGTATCCATGGGGCTAGCGGGAACTACAATGAGCAGTTCTTC.

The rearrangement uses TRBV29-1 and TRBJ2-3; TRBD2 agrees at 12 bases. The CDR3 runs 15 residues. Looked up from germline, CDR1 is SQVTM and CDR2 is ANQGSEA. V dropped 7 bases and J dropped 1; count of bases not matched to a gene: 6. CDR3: CSGSTSGSRTDTQYF. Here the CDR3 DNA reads TGCAGCGGTTCGACTAGCGGGAGCCGCACAGATACGCAGTATTTT.

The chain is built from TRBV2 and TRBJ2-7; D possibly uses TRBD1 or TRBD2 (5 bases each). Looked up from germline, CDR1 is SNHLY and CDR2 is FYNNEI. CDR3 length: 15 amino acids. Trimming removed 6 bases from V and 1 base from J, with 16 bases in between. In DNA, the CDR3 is TGTGCCAGCAGGATCCGGGACGCTCTTTCCTACGAGCAGTACTTC. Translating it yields CASRIRDALSYEQYF.

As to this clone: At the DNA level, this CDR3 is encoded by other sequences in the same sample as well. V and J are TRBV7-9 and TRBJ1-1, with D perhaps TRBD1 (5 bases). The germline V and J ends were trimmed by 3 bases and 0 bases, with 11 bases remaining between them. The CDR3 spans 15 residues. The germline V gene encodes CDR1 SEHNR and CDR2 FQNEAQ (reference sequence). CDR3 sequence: CASSLGGLMNTEAFF. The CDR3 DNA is TGTGCCAGCAGCTTGGGGGGATTAATGAACACTGAAGCTTTCTTT.

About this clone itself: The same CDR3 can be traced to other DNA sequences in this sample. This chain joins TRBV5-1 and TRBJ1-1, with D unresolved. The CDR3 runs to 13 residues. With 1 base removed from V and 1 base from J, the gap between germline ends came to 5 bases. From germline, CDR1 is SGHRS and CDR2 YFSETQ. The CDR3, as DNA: TGCGCCAGCAGCTTGTTCGAGAACACTGAAGCTTTCTTT. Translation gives CASSLFENTEAFF.

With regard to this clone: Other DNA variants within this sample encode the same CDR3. As DNA, the CDR3 is TGTGCCAGCAGCTTAGGAGGGGATGAAAAACTGTTTTTT. This translates into CASSLGGDEKLFF. The chain couples TRBV7-2 to TRBJ1-4, with a tentative D call TRBD1 (5 bases). Trimming shortened V by 1 base and J by 6 bases, and 6 bases separated the two germline ends. Germline CDR1 is SGHTA and CDR2 is FQGNSA. The CDR3 extends over 13 amino acids.

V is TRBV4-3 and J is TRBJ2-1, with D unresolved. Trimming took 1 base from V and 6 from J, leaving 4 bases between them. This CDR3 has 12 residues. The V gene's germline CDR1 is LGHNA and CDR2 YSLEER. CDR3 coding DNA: TGCGCCAGCAGCCAAGGGCCCAATGAGCAGTTCTTC. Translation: CASSQGPNEQFF.

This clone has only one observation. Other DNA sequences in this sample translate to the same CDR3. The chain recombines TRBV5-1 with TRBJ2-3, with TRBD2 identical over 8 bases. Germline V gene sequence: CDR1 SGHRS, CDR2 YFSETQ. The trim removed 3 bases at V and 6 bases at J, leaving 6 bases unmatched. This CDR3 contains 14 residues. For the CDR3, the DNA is TGCGCCAGCAGCTCAGGGACTAGGGGGGATACGCAGTATTTT. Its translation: CASSSGTRGDTQYF.

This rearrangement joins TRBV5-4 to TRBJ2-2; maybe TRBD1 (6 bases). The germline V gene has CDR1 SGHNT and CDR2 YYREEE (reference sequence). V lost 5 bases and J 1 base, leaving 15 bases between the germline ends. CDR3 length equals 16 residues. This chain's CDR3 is CASRLGQPKNTGELFF. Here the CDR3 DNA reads TGTGCCAGCAGGCTAGGACAGCCGAAGAACACCGGGGAGCTGTTTTTT.

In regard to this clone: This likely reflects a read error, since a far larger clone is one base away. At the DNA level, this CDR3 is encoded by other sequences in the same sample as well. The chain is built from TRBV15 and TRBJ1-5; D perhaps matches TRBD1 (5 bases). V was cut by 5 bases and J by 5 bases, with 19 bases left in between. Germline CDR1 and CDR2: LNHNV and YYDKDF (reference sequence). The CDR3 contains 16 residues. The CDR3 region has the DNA TGTGCCACCAGCCCAGGGACGGGCCTCGTCGATCAGCCCCAGCATTTT. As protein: CATSPGTGLVDQPQHF.

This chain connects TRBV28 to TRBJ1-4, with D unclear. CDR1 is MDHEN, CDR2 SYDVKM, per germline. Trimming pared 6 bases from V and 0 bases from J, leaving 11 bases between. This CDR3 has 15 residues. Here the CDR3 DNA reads TGTGCCAGCAGCTCCGACGGTGCAACTAATGAAAAACTGTTTTTT. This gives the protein CASSSDGATNEKLFF.

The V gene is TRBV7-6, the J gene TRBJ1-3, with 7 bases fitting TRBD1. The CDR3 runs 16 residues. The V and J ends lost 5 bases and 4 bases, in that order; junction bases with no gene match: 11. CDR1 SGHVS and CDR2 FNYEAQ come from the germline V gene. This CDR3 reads CASSIRTGGLGNTIYF. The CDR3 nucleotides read TGTGCCAGCAGCATAAGGACAGGAGGCCTCGGAAACACCATATATTTT.

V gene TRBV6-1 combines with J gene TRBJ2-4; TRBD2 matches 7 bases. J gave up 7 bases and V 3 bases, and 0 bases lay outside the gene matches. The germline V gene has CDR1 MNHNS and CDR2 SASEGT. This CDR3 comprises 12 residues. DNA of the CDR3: TGTGCCAGCAGTGAGGGAGGGAACATTCAGTACTTC. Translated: CASSEGGNIQYF.

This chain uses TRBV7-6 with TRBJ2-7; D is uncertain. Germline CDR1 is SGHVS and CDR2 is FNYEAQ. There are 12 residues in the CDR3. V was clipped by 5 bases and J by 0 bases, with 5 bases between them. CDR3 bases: TGTGCCAGCAGCGAGAACTCCTACGAGCAGTACTTC. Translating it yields CASSENSYEQYF.

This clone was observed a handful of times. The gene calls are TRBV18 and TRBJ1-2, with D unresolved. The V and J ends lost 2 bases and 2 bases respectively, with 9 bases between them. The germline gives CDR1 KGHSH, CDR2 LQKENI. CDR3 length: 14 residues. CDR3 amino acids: CASSPTTENYGYTF. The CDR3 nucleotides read TGTGCCAGCTCACCAACGACGGAAAACTATGGCTACACCTTC.

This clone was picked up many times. This CDR3 reads CAWAPLQGLAGGEQYF. The CDR3 region has the DNA TGTGCCTGGGCGCCTTTACAGGGACTAGCGGGCGGGGAGCAGTACTTC. J is TRBJ2-7 and V is TRBV30; 12 positions match TRBD2. In germline, CDR1 is GTSNPN, CDR2 SVGIG (reference sequence). J lost 7 bases, V lost 5 bases, and 15 bases had no gene match. The CDR3 runs 16 residues. Using reference TRBV30 and TRBJ2-7 for the parts outside the CDR3, the full variable domain is SQTIHQWPATLVQPVGSPLSLECTVEGTSNPNLYWYRQAAGRGLQLLFYSVGIGQISSEVPQNLSASRPQDRQFILSSKKLLLSDSGFYLCAWAPLQGLAGGEQYFGPGTRLTVT.

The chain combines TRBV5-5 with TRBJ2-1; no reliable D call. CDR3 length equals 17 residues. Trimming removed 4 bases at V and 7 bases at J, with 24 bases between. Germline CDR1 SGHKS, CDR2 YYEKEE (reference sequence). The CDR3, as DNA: TGTGCCAGCAGCCCCTTGGGCAGGAATGGGCTAGGGAATGAGCAGTTCTTC. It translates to CASSPLGRNGLGNEQFF.

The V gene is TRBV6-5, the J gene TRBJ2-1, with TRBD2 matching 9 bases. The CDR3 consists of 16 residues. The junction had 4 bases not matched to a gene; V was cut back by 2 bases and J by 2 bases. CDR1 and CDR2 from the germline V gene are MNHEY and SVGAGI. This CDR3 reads CASSYGLAGAYNEQFF. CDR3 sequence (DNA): TGTGCCAGCAGTTACGGTTTAGCGGGGGCCTACAATGAGCAGTTCTTC.

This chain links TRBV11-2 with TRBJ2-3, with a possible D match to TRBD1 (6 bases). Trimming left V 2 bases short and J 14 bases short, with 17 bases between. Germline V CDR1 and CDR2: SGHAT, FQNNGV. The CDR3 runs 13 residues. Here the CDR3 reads CASSLSGGGVPYF. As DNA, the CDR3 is TGTGCCAGCAGCTTAAGTGGGGGCGGAGTTCCGTATTTT.

In DNA, the CDR3 is TGTGCCAGTAGTATAGAACTACCTAATGAGCAGTTCTTC. It encodes CASSIELPNEQFF. The chain recombines TRBV19 with TRBJ2-1; D gene ambiguous. Germline V gene data show CDR1 as LNHDA and CDR2 as SQIVND (reference sequence). The CDR3 has 13 residues. Trimming shortened V by 0 bases and J by 7 bases, and 7 bases separated the two germline ends.

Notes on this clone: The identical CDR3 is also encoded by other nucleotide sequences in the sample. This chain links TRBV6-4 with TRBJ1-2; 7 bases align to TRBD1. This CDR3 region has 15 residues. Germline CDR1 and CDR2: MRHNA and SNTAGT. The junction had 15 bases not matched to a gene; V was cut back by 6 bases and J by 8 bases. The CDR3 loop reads CASRQKQGFPGGYTF. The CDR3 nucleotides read TGTGCCAGCAGACAAAAACAGGGGTTCCCGGGGGGCTACACCTTC.